This T cell receptor (beta chain) comes out of a study of cytomegalovirus exposure and HLA in healthy donors. The study's findings and limits: Researchers left out some V segments, among them TRBV6-2 and TRBV6-3, as indistinguishable.

This clone occurred once. The target antigen is unknown. Germline lookup yields CDR1 SGHAT and CDR2 FQNNGV. The CDR3 has 15 amino acids. V lost 5 bases to trimming and J lost 0 bases, with 11 bases between them. The PCR ran on 60 Vbeta and 13 Jbeta primers. Some clones are missing from TCRdb's copy, which holds only in-frame ones; the method was immunoSEQ multiplex PCR. The sample shows some 84,000 clones, 55% to 70% of them seen only once. V usage is TRBV11-2 and J usage is TRBJ2-1; D might be TRBD1 (6 bases). This receptor was obtained from a woman aged 35 to 49 in good health and CMV-seropositive. Sequences were obtained from PBMCs. The CDR3 bases are TGTGCCAGCAGCCCTGTCAGGGGCTCCTACAATGAGCAGTTCTTC. Its translation: CASSPVRGSYNEQFF.